The 8 T cell receptor beta chains in this list originate from one sample, sequenced in a study of neurological immune-mediated disorders. TCRdb used MiXCR to reprocess the 5' RACE reads, holding one entry per CDR3 protein. The sample has about 80,000 distinct CDR3 sequences, 5.8% seen once. The sample's time point: longitudinal time-point 2. Material: PBMCs. All receptors derive from a woman between 55 and 75 years old with multiple sclerosis.

This clonotype was observed many times. V gene TRBV25-1 combines with J gene TRBJ1-6; no definite D call. Trimming took 2 bases from V and 11 from J, leaving 7 bases between them. Germline V lookup: CDR1 MGHDK, CDR2 SYGVNS. The CDR3 covers 12 residues. The CDR3 reads CASSEGFTPLHF. The CDR3 nucleotides read TGTGCCAGCAGTGAAGGGTTTACACCCCTCCACTTT.

The V call is TRBV18, the J call TRBJ1-5, with no clear D. The CDR3 is made up of 14 amino acids. The V gene lost 3 bases and the J gene lost 3 bases, with 9 bases spanning the gap. CDR1 and CDR2 from the germline V gene are KGHSH and LQKENI. The CDR3 nucleotides are TGTGCCAGCTCACCTGAGATAGACAATCAGCCCCAGCATTTT. Its protein product is CASSPEIDNQPQHF. Full variable domain (missing parts from reference TRBV18 and TRBJ1-5): NAGVMQNPRHLVRRRGQEARLRCSPMKGHSHVYWYRQLPEEGLKFMVYLQKENIIDESGMPKERFSAEFPKEGPSILRIQQVVRGDSAAYFCASSPEIDNQPQHFGDGTRLSIL.

This clonotype was seen ten or more times. The chain joins TRBV20-1 to TRBJ2-4, with 7 bases identical to TRBD2. V lost 1 base to trimming and J lost 0 bases; unmatched junction nucleotides: 3. CDR1 is DFQATT, CDR2 SNEGSKA, per germline (reference sequence). The CDR3 totals 15 residues. CDR3 DNA sequence: TGCAGTGCTAGAGCAGCGGGGCTAGCCAAAAACATTCAGTACTTC. Translation gives CSARAAGLAKNIQYF.

This clonotype has at least ten counts. The chain links TRBV5-5 to TRBJ2-1, with D possibly TRBD2 on 5 matching bases. Trimming removed 5 bases from V and 6 bases from J, with 15 bases in between. The CDR3 sequence is 14 residues long. Germline V gene lookup returns CDR1 SGHKS and CDR2 YYEKEE (reference sequence). CDR3: CASSSGSGVNEQFF. The CDR3 coding sequence is TGTGCCAGCAGTTCGGGTTCCGGGGTCAATGAGCAGTTCTTC.

This clonotype appeared many times. The J gene is TRBJ1-1, the V gene TRBV7-2, with D hard to call. This CDR3 is 12 amino acids long. V dropped 1 base and J dropped 5 bases, with 5 bases sitting between them. Germline CDR1 and CDR2: SGHTA and FQGNSA. CDR3 sequence reads: CASSLGWTEAFF. CDR3 coding DNA: TGTGCCAGCAGCTTAGGATGGACTGAAGCTTTCTTT. Combining the CDR3 with reference TRBV7-2 and TRBJ1-1 gives the whole variable domain GAGVSQSPSNKVTEKGKDVELRCDPISGHTALYWYRQSLGQGLEFLIYFQGNSAPDKSGLPSDRFSAERTGGSVSTLTIQRTQQEDSAVYLCASSLGWTEAFFGQGTRLTVV.

This clonotype was detected ten times or more. This rearrangement joins TRBV20-1 to TRBJ2-2; D unresolved. The V gene's germline CDR1 is DFQATT and CDR2 SNEGSKA (reference sequence). The CDR3 sequence is 13 residues long. Trimming removed 1 base from V and 0 bases from J, with 3 bases in between. The CDR3 loop reads CSARATNTGELFF. Written as DNA, the CDR3 is TGCAGTGCTAGAGCGACGAACACCGGGGAGCTGTTTTTT.

Many counts were recorded for this clonotype. The V gene is TRBV28, the J gene TRBJ1-2; D remains unclear. V lost 3 bases to trimming and J lost 0 bases, with 14 bases between them. Germline CDR1 MDHEN, CDR2 SYDVKM. The CDR3 contains 16 residues. The CDR3 DNA follows: TGTGCCAGCAGTTTGGTCGGAAGCAGACCTAACTATGGCTACACCTTC. Its translation: CASSLVGSRPNYGYTF.

This clonotype occurred many times. The V call is TRBV20-1, the J call TRBJ1-5; D may be TRBD1 (5 bases). The CDR3 runs 12 residues. Germline-derived CDR1 and CDR2 are DFQATT and SNEGSKA (reference sequence). V was pared by 6 bases and J by 7 bases, with 13 bases between. CDR3 region: CSAVLGGQPQHF. CDR3 nucleotide sequence: TGCAGTGCAGTCCTCGGGGGGCAGCCCCAGCATTTT.